This T cell receptor (beta chain) was profiled in a study of technical replicates of blood from a few donors. This clone has at least ten counts. The repertoire was sequenced with immunoSEQ multiplex PCR; TCRdb's copy has only in-frame clones and lacks some. This sample has more than 50,000 clones; around nine tenths occur once, and the top ten carry 4.5% to 6.5%. The CDR3 runs 14 residues. With 5 bases clipped from V and 6 bases from J, the junction kept 5 bases outside the gene matches. Germline CDR1 and CDR2: LGHNA and YSLEER. The origin of this receptor is a human donor in good health. Some clones in this sample may be carry-over from other donors' samples. This chain joins TRBV4-3 and TRBJ1-1; 11 positions match TRBD1. The specimen was PBMCs. The CDR3 sequence is CASSLGTGGAEAFF. The DNA of the CDR3 is TGCGCCAGCAGCTTAGGGACAGGGGGTGCTGAAGCTTTCTTT.